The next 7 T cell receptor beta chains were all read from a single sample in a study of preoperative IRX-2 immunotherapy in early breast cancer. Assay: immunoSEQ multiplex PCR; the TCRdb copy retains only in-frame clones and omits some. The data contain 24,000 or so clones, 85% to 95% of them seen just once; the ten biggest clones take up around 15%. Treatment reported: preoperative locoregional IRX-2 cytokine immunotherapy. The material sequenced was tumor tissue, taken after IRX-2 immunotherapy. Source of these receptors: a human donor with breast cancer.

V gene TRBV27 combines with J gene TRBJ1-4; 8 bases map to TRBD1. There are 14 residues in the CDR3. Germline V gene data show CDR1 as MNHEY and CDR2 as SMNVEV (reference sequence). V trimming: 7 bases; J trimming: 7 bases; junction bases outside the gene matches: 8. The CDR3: CASNNRGTSEKLFF. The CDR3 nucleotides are TGTGCCAGCAACAACAGGGGGACAAGTGAAAAACTGTTTTTT. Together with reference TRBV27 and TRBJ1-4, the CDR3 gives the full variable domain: EAQVTQNPRYLITVTGKKLTVTCSQNMNHEYMSWYRQDPGLGLRQIYYSMNVEVTDKGDVPEGYKVSRKEKRNFPLILESPSPNQTSLYFCASNNRGTSEKLFFGSGTQLSVL.

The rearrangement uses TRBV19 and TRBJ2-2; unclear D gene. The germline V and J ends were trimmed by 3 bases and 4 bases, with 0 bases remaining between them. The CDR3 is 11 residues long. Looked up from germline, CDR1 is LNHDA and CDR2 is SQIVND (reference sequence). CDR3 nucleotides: TGTGCCAGTAGTATCACCGGGGAGCTGTTTTTT. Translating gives CASSITGELFF.

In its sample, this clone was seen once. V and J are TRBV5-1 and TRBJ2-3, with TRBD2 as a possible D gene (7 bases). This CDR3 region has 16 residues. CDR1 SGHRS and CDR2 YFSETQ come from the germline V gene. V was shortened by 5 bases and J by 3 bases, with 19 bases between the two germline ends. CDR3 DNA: TGCGCCAGCAGTTCATCCGGGGGGCTCGGGACAGATACGCAGTATTTT. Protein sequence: CASSSSGGLGTDTQYF.

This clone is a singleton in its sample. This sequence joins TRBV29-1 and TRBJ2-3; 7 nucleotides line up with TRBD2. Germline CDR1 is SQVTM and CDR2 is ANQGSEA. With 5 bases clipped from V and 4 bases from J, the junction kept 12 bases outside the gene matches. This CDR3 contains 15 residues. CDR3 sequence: CSVLGGTGNPDTQYF. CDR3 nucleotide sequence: TGCAGCGTTCTGGGGGGGACTGGGAATCCAGATACGCAGTATTTT.

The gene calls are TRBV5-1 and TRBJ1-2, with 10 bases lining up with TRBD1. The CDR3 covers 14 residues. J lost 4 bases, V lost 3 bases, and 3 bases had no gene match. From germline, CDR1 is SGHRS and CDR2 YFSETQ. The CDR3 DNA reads TGCGCCAGCAGCTGGGGACAGGGGTCCTATGGCTACACCTTC. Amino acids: CASSWGQGSYGYTF.

This CDR3 is CASSFSGTLNYGYTF. CDR3 nucleotides: TGTGCCAGCAGCTTTAGCGGGACTCTCAACTATGGCTACACCTTC. The chain combines TRBV7-8 with TRBJ1-2; a possible D gene is TRBD1 (5 bases). In germline, CDR1 is SGHVS, CDR2 FQNEAQ. The V and J ends lost 3 bases and 2 bases respectively, with 13 bases between them. The CDR3 extends over 15 amino acids.

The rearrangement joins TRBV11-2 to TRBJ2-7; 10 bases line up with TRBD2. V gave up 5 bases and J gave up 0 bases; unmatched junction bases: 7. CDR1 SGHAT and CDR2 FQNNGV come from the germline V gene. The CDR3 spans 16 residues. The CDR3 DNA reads TGTGCCAGCAGCCCCTCGACTAGCGGGCGCTCCTACGAGCAGTACTTC. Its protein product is CASSPSTSGRSYEQYF.